The 30 T cell receptor beta chains presented below share a single source sample, sequenced in a study of shared clonotypes between healthy human individuals. Produced via immunoSEQ multiplex PCR; TCRdb's table is partial and in-frame only. Of around 2.5 million clones listed, roughly 93% are singletons. Sequencing was done on a sample of naive CD4+ T cells from PBMCs. Subset defined: CD45RA+ positively selected. The receptors here all came from a man aged 18 to 35 in good health. Some clones in this sample may be carry-over from other donors' samples.

The chain has TRBV2 and TRBJ1-1; D unclear. The CDR3 is made up of 12 amino acids. Germline assignment: CDR1 SNHLY and CDR2 FYNNEI. V lost 3 bases and J lost 11, with 13 bases in between. The chain's CDR3 is CASSDTGSGAFF. The CDR3 bases are TGTGCCAGCAGTGATACGGGGTCGGGTGCTTTCTTT.

This clone was seen just once. Other DNA sequences in the same sample also yield this CDR3. The rearrangement uses TRBV5-1 and TRBJ2-5, with TRBD1 matching over 10 bases. CDR1 is SGHRS and CDR2 is YFSETQ in the germline V gene. The CDR3 has 15 amino acids. V gave up 3 bases and J gave up 3 bases; unmatched junction bases: 5. The DNA of the CDR3 is TGCGCCAGCAGCTCGACGGGGACAGGGGAAGAGACCCAGTACTTC. Its translation: CASSSTGTGEETQYF.

The J gene is TRBJ2-7, the V gene TRBV10-3, with 9 bases identical to TRBD1. The CDR3 spans 14 residues. Per the germline V gene, CDR1 is ENHRY and CDR2 is SYGVKD. V lost 6 bases and J lost 5; bases outside the gene matches: 8. CDR3 sequence (DNA): TGTGCCATCAGCCTCCGGGACAGGGCCCACGAGCAGTACTTC. This sequence encodes CAISLRDRAHEQYF.

The V gene is TRBV19, the J gene TRBJ2-5; possible D gene TRBD1, 6 bases. Trimming pared 6 bases from V and 4 bases from J, leaving 15 bases between. The V gene's germline CDR1 is LNHDA and CDR2 SQIVND (reference sequence). The CDR3 runs to 14 residues. CDR3 amino acids: CASSSTGNGETQYF. CDR3 nucleotides: TGTGCCAGTAGCTCAACAGGGAACGGAGAGACCCAGTACTTC.

As concerns this clone: The identical CDR3 is also encoded by other nucleotide sequences in the sample. The chain is built from TRBV10-3 and TRBJ1-5; D not certain. In germline, CDR1 is ENHRY, CDR2 SYGVKD. The CDR3 length is 14 residues. Trimming stripped 2 bases from V and 0 bases from J, with 5 bases between. CDR3 bases: TGTGCCATCAGTGAGGGGTATAGCAATCAGCCCCAGCATTTT. It is translated as CAISEGYSNQPQHF.

The V call is TRBV2, the J call TRBJ1-1; TRBD1 is a possible D gene (5 bases). V was trimmed by 6 bases and J by 7 bases, leaving 15 bases between them. Germline V gene sequence: CDR1 SNHLY, CDR2 FYNNEI. CDR3 size: 13 residues. CDR3: CASRYSRDGEAFF. CDR3 DNA sequence: TGTGCCAGCAGATACTCCCGGGACGGTGAAGCTTTCTTT.

The V gene is TRBV7-3, the J gene TRBJ2-1; 9 positions agree with TRBD2. The CDR3 has 16 amino acids. The germline gives CDR1 SGHTA, CDR2 FQGTGA. J gave up 3 bases and V 5 bases, and 8 bases lay outside the gene matches. The CDR3 DNA sequence: TGTGCCAGCAGCGGGACTAGCAATGGACTCTACAATGAGCAGTTCTTC. Translated: CASSGTSNGLYNEQFF.

The rearrangement links TRBV2 to TRBJ1-1, with TRBD1 matching 10 bases. In germline, CDR1 is SNHLY, CDR2 FYNNEI. Germline trimming cut 6 bases from V and 3 bases from J; bases unmatched to any gene: 4. The CDR3 has 14 residues. The CDR3 nucleotides are TGTGCCAGCAGGAGGGACAGGGGTTACACTGAAGCTTTCTTT. It yields the protein CASRRDRGYTEAFF.

The V call is TRBV27, the J call TRBJ2-7; D possibly corresponds to TRBD1 (5 bases). Between the trimmed V and J ends, which lost 3 bases and 3 bases, there was a span of 15 bases. The CDR3 runs 15 residues. Germline V gene data show CDR1 as MNHEY and CDR2 as SMNVEV (reference sequence). In DNA, the CDR3 is TGTGCCAGCAGTTTTGCCGCGCAGGGTTACTACGAGCAGTACTTC. Residues: CASSFAAQGYYEQYF.

This clone has only one observation. The chain is built from TRBV29-1 and TRBJ2-1, with 9 positions matching TRBD2. CDR1 is SQVTM, CDR2 ANQGSEA, per germline. This CDR3 contains 16 residues. The junction had 10 bases not matched to a gene; V was cut back by 5 bases and J by 2 bases. This chain's CDR3 is CSVISGSVRPYNEQFF. For the CDR3, the DNA is TGCAGCGTTATTAGCGGGAGTGTCCGACCCTACAATGAGCAGTTCTTC.

Notes on this clone: Other DNA sequences in this sample translate to the same CDR3. The CDR3 reads CASSLLAGGAYEQYF. The CDR3 bases are TGTGCCAGCAGTTTATTAGCGGGAGGGGCCTACGAGCAGTACTTC. This chain uses TRBV28 with TRBJ2-7; 11 nucleotides line up with TRBD2. Trimming took 1 base from V and 2 from J; bases not matched to a gene: 1. The CDR3 extends over 15 amino acids. CDR1 and CDR2 (germline): MDHEN, SYDVKM.

The chain employs TRBV18 and TRBJ1-5, with D perhaps TRBD1 (5 bases). Looked up from germline, CDR1 is KGHSH and CDR2 is LQKENI. V lost 4 bases, J lost 4 bases, and 20 bases lay in between. The CDR3 covers 17 residues. CDR3 in amino acids: CASSLGDRGRGNQPQHF. CDR3 DNA: TGTGCCAGCTCACTAGGGGACCGAGGGAGGGGTAATCAGCCCCAGCATTTT.

The chain couples TRBV18 to TRBJ1-5, with D uncertain. V lost 4 bases and J 2 bases, leaving 15 bases between the germline ends. In germline, CDR1 is KGHSH, CDR2 LQKENI. The length of the CDR3 is 16 residues. In nucleotides, the CDR3 is TGTGCCAGCTCACTCGACACTCCCCTGGGCAATCAGCCCCAGCATTTT. Its protein product is CASSLDTPLGNQPQHF.

The chain links TRBV4-1 to TRBJ2-1; 12 bases align to TRBD2. J gave up 6 bases and V 4 bases, and 4 bases lay outside the gene matches. The CDR3 loop spans 15 amino acids. Per the germline V gene, CDR1 is MGHRA and CDR2 is YSYEKL. The CDR3 sequence: CASSRGLAGSNEQFF. In nucleotides, the CDR3 is TGCGCCAGCAGCCGAGGACTAGCGGGAAGCAATGAGCAGTTCTTC.

V gene TRBV5-1 combines with J gene TRBJ2-4; a possible D gene is TRBD1 (5 bases). The length of the CDR3 is 15 residues. Germline V gives CDR1 SGHRS, CDR2 YFSETQ. The V and J ends lost 4 bases and 11 bases respectively, with 22 bases between them. This CDR3 reads CASSLPSATDSLQYF. The CDR3 coding sequence is TGCGCCAGCAGCCTCCCCTCAGCGACAGATTCTCTTCAGTACTTC.

The V call is TRBV7-3, the J call TRBJ2-1; D might be TRBD1 or TRBD2, each matching 6 bases. Trimming removed 5 bases at V and 8 bases at J, with 19 bases between. CDR1 is SGHTA, CDR2 FQGTGA, per germline. This CDR3 is built from 15 residues. CDR3 region: CASSDRGPPADEQFF. The CDR3 DNA is TGTGCCAGCAGCGACCGGGGGCCGCCGGCCGATGAGCAGTTCTTC.

V gene TRBV6-1 combines with J gene TRBJ2-5; 7 nucleotides align to TRBD1. J gave up 1 base and V 6 bases, and 8 bases lay outside the gene matches. The CDR3 contains 15 residues. In germline, CDR1 is MNHNS, CDR2 SASEGT. CDR3 residues: CASRDTGVIQETQYF. CDR3 DNA sequence: TGTGCCAGCAGAGATACAGGGGTTATCCAAGAGACCCAGTACTTC.

This clone was found a few times. V gene TRBV7-9 combines with J gene TRBJ1-1; 7 nucleotides agree with TRBD1. The V gene's germline CDR1 is SEHNR and CDR2 FQNEAQ (reference sequence). CDR3 length: 14 residues. The trim removed 0 bases at V and 4 bases at J, leaving 2 bases unmatched. CDR3 DNA sequence: TGTGCCAGCAGCTTAGCGACAGGGATCACTGAAGCTTTCTTT. The encoded protein is CASSLATGITEAFF.

V gene TRBV23-1 combines with J gene TRBJ2-5; D possibly corresponds to TRBD2 (6 bases). TRBV23-1 is an ORF, with its function uncertain. With 7 bases removed from V and 5 bases from J, the gap between germline ends came to 8 bases. The CDR3 is 11 residues long. The CDR3: CASTGGETQYF. In DNA, the CDR3 is TGCGCCAGCACCGGAGGGGAGACCCAGTACTTC.

The chain combines TRBV7-2 with TRBJ1-2; D is uncertain. Germline CDR1 is SGHTA and CDR2 is FQGNSA. This CDR3 comprises 12 residues. V was clipped by 3 bases and J by 7 bases, with 9 bases between them. CDR3 sequence reads: CASSLSGGGYTF. CDR3 nucleotide sequence: TGTGCCAGCAGCTTGTCGGGAGGTGGCTACACCTTC.

This chain uses TRBV29-1 with TRBJ2-3, with 9 bases aligning to TRBD2. The junction had 10 bases not matched to a gene; V was cut back by 7 bases and J by 2 bases. Germline assignment: CDR1 SQVTM and CDR2 ANQGSEA. This CDR3 is built from 15 residues. CDR3 nucleotide sequence: TGCAGCGCGGATGGTCTAGCGGGAACCACAGATACGCAGTATTTT. Protein sequence: CSADGLAGTTDTQYF.

This clone has a single count. This chain uses TRBV28 with TRBJ1-1; D not certain. V lost 7 bases to trimming and J lost 1 base, with 13 bases between them. The CDR3 sequence is 14 residues long. Germline lookup yields CDR1 MDHEN and CDR2 SYDVKM. The CDR3 sequence: CASIDINQNTEAFF. The CDR3 bases are TGTGCCAGCATAGACATAAATCAGAACACTGAAGCTTTCTTT.

J is TRBJ2-7 and V is TRBV7-2; D is tentatively TRBD1 or TRBD2 (5 bases each). Germline loops: CDR1 SGHTA, CDR2 FQGNSA. V was pared by 2 bases and J by 0 bases, with 20 bases between. The CDR3 length is 18 residues. The DNA for the CDR3 is TGTGCCAGCAGCTTAAAGGGGCCTGGAGCGGAGTACTCCTACGAGCAGTACTTC. This translates into CASSLKGPGAEYSYEQYF.

This rearrangement joins TRBV4-1 to TRBJ1-2; TRBD1 aligns across 9 bases. Unmatched junction bases numbered 12, after V lost 1 base and J lost 3 bases. The CDR3 extends over 18 amino acids. Germline-derived CDR1 and CDR2 are MGHRA and YSYEKL. The CDR3: CASSQARTGAPRDYGYTF. CDR3 DNA sequence: TGCGCCAGCAGCCAAGCCCGGACAGGGGCCCCCCGGGACTATGGCTACACCTTC.

The chain combines TRBV6-5 with TRBJ2-2, with 7 bases aligning to TRBD2. Germline V CDR1 and CDR2: MNHEY, SVGAGI. The CDR3 sequence is 14 residues long. The trim removed 6 bases at V and 14 bases at J, leaving 15 bases unmatched. As DNA, the CDR3 is TGTGCCAGCAGAACTGGGGTAGCGGGCCTAAGACTGTTTTTT. Translating gives CASRTGVAGLRLFF.

The chain employs TRBV6-1 and TRBJ1-5, with a possible D match to TRBD1 (5 bases). CDR3 length: 12 amino acids. Trimming cost V 7 bases and J 9 bases, with 13 bases left between them. CDR1 and CDR2 (germline): MNHNS, SASEGT. CDR3 nucleotides: TGTGCCAGCATTGGGACCGCAGGGCCCCAGCATTTT. Translating it yields CASIGTAGPQHF.

The chain employs TRBV11-1 and TRBJ1-2; D possibly corresponds to TRBD1 (6 bases). Trimming cost V 5 bases and J 7 bases, with 14 bases left between them. The CDR3 is made up of 13 amino acids. Looked up from germline, CDR1 is SGHAT and CDR2 is FQDESV (reference sequence). The CDR3 protein is CASSGRGATGYTF. CDR3 DNA sequence: TGTGCCAGCAGCGGCAGGGGTGCCACTGGCTACACCTTC.

The chain recombines TRBV27 with TRBJ1-2; D is perhaps TRBD1 (6 bases). CDR3 size: 12 residues. The germline gives CDR1 MNHEY, CDR2 SMNVEV (reference sequence). Trimming left V 6 bases short and J 8 bases short, with 13 bases between. The CDR3 DNA sequence: TGTGCCAGCAGGAGGGGGAGGCTGGGCTACACCTTC. Its translation is CASRRGRLGYTF.

This chain connects TRBV5-1 to TRBJ2-3; TRBD2 matches 10 bases. This CDR3 is 15 amino acids long. Trimming removed 5 bases from V and 11 bases from J; junction bases left unmatched: 14. Germline V gene data show CDR1 as SGHRS and CDR2 as YFSETQ. The CDR3, as DNA: TGCGCCAGCAGGCCCTCGGCTAGCGGGGGACCCTGGCAGTATTTT. It yields the protein CASRPSASGGPWQYF.

The V gene is TRBV5-5, the J gene TRBJ2-7; D remains unclear. Germline V gene sequence: CDR1 SGHKS, CDR2 YYEKEE (reference sequence). V shed 3 bases and J shed 3 bases, with 16 bases lying between them. The CDR3 runs 15 residues. The CDR3 loop is CASSSPPKSLYEQYF. In DNA, the CDR3 is TGTGCCAGCAGCTCACCCCCGAAGAGCCTCTACGAGCAGTACTTC.